The T cell receptor (beta chain) described here comes from a study of human T cells and chemical hapten exposure. Across the study: 2% DPC was applied to roughly 2 cm by roughly 2 cm of upper inner arm skin for sensitization. Per-sample variation in TCR yield stemmed mainly from small pooled library volume differences.

V lost 8 bases, J lost 6 bases, and 13 bases lay in between. The germline CDR1 and CDR2 sequences are SQVTM and ANQGSEA. This CDR3 comprises 12 residues. MiXCR, applied by TCRdb to the RACE reads, yields one record per CDR3 protein. The data hold around 71,000 distinct CDR3 sequences, with roughly 9.8% observed a single time. Time point described: patch test 1, 2 weeks after DPC sensitization. This sample's treatment: therapeutic diphenylcyclopropenone sensitization with weekly scalp DPC. Many counts were recorded for this clonotype. The V call is TRBV29-1, the J call TRBJ1-4; D may be TRBD1 (6 bases). The sequence derives from a woman aged 40 to 55 with alopecia areata. Some clones in this sample may be carry-over from other donors' samples. The material sequenced was whole blood, taken in connection with sensitization to the hapten diphenylcyclopropenone (DPC). The CDR3 region is CSLRGGDEKLFF. The CDR3, as DNA: TGCAGCCTTAGGGGGGGAGATGAAAAACTGTTTTTT.